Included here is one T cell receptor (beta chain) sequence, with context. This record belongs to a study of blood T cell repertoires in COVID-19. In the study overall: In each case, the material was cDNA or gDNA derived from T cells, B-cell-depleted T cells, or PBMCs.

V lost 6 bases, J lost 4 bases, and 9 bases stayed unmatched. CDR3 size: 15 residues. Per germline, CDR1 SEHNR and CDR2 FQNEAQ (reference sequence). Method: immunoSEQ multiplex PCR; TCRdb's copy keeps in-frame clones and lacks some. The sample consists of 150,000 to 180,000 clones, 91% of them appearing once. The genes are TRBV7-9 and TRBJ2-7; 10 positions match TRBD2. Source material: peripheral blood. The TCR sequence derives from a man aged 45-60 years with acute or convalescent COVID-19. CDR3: CASSPRTSGKYEQYF. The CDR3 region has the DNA TGTGCCAGCAGTCCTAGGACTAGCGGTAAATACGAGCAGTACTTC.